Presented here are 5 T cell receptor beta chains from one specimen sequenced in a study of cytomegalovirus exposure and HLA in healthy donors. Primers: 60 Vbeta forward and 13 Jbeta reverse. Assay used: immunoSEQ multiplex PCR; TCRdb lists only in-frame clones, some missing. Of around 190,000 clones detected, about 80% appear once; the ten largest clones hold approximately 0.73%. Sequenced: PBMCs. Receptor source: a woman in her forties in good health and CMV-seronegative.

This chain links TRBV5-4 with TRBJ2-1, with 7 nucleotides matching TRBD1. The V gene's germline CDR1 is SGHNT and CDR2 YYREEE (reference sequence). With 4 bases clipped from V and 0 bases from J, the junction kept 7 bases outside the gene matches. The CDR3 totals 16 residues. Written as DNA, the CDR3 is TGTGCCAGCAGCCCGAAGGCAGGGGGCTCCTACAATGAGCAGTTCTTC. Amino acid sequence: CASSPKAGGSYNEQFF.

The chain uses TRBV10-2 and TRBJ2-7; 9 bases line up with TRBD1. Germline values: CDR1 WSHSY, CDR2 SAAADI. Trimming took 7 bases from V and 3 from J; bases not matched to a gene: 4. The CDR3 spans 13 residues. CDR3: CASTLTGGYEQYF. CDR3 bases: TGCGCCAGCACTCTGACAGGGGGCTACGAGCAGTACTTC.

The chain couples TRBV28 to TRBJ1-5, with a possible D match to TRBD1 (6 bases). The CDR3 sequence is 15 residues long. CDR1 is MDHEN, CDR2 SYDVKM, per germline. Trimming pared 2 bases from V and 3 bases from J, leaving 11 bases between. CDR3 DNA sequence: TGTGCCAGCAGTTTAGAGGACAGACCCAATCAGCCCCAGCATTTT. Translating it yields CASSLEDRPNQPQHF.

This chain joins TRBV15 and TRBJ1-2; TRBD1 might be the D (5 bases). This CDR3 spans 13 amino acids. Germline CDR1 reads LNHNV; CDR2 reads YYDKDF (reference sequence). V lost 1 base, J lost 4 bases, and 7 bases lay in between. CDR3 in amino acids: CATSRGQLYGYTF. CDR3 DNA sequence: TGTGCCACCAGCAGAGGACAGCTCTATGGCTACACCTTC.

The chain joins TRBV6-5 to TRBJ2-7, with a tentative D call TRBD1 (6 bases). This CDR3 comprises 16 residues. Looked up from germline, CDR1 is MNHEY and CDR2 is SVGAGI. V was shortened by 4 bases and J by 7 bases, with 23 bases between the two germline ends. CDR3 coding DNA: TGTGCCAGCAGTTCCCCCCCAGGGGCCTCTGATAGAGAGCAGTACTTC. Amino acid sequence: CASSSPPGASDREQYF.